A selection of T cell receptor beta chains follows, all from one sample in a study of post-analysis software for immune sequencing data. Using its own MiXCR run on the PCR reads, TCRdb lists one record per CDR3 protein. Found here are hundreds of thousands of distinct CDR3 sequences, roughly half of them singletons; the top ten hold approximately 4.5%. What was sequenced was blood. All receptors derive from a girl between 5 and 17 years old with multiple sclerosis. Each CDR3 is given with its conserved first and last residue. Fields, in order: CDR3 protein, CDR3 DNA, V gene, D gene, clone size, J gene. The D gene is left open where the match is weak. Size is stated for part of the rows, as once, few or many counts, or as a class when the clone is expanded.

CASSPSGRYYEQYF | TGTGCCAGCAGCCCCAGCGGGAGATACTACGAGCAGTATTTT | TRBV7-8 | TRBD2 | . | TRBJ2-3
CASSLEDFGGGAFF | TGCGCCAGCAGCTTGGAGGATTTTGGGGGTGGCGCTTTCTTT | TRBV5-1 | . | . | TRBJ1-1
CASSLAPDLNQPQHF | TGTGCCAGCAGCTTAGCACCGGATCTCAATCAGCCCCAGCATTTT | TRBV7-8 | . | . | TRBJ1-5
CASSVFPGVYSNQPQHF | TGCGCCAGCAGTGTATTTCCAGGGGTCTATAGCAATCAGCCCCAGCATTTT | TRBV10-2 | . | few | TRBJ1-5
CASSFARSRGQGNYGYTF | TGTGCCAGCAGCTTTGCCCGCTCCCGGGGACAGGGAAACTATGGCTACACCTTC | TRBV7-8 | TRBD1 | . | TRBJ1-2
CSASNSVGYTF | TGCAGTGCTAGTAACAGCGTTGGCTACACCTTC | TRBV20-1 | . | . | TRBJ1-2
CASPILLAKNIQYF | TGTGCCAGCCCAATACTCCTAGCCAAAAACATTCAGTACTTC | TRBV6-4 | . | . | TRBJ2-4
CSAAGTGGLEQYF | TGCAGTGCGGCCGGGACAGGGGGCCTCGAGCAGTACTTC | TRBV20-1 | TRBD1 | few | TRBJ2-7
CSSMGGEEKLFF | TGCAGCTCGATGGGAGGGGAAGAAAAACTGTTTTTT | TRBV29-1 | . | few | TRBJ1-4
CASSDPGEGGYNEQFF | TGTGCCAGCAGTGATCCCGGGGAAGGTGGCTACAATGAGCAGTTCTTC | TRBV2 | . | . | TRBJ2-1
CASSRRSGGANTEAFF | TGTGCCAGCAGCCGCCGTTCTGGCGGGGCGAACACTGAAGCTTTCTTT | TRBV3-1 | . | . | TRBJ1-1
CASRMDRDRHEQYF | TGTGCCAGCAGGATGGACAGGGACCGTCACGAGCAGTACTTC | TRBV6-6 | TRBD1 | . | TRBJ2-7
CAISDRSSGTDTQYF | TGTGCCATCAGTGATCGAAGTTCGGGGACAGATACGCAGTATTTT | TRBV10-3 | . | . | TRBJ2-3
CASRETAGTGVSEQYF | TGTGCCAGCAGGGAAACTGCCGGGACAGGGGTATCCGAGCAGTACTTC | TRBV2 | TRBD1 | few | TRBJ2-7
CSTYRGTNYGYTF | TGCAGCACTTACAGGGGAACTAACTATGGCTACACCTTC | TRBV29-1 | TRBD1 | . | TRBJ1-2
CASSFSVLEFVFF | TGTGCCAGCAGTTTTTCGGTTTTAGAATTCGTTTTCTTC | TRBV12-3/TRBV12-4 | . | once | TRBJ2-1
CASSNRGLAMGSSYNEQYF | TGTGCCAGCAGTAACCGGGGACTAGCGATGGGGAGCTCCTACAATGAGCAGTACTTC | TRBV6-5 | TRBD2 | . | TRBJ2-7
CASSKMIGASRDTQYF | TGTGCCAGCAGCAAGATGATCGGGGCTAGCAGGGATACGCAGTATTTT | TRBV7-6 | . | . | TRBJ2-3
CASSLVGLEETQYF | TGTGCCAGCAGTTTGGTGGGGCTAGAAGAGACCCAGTACTTC | TRBV12-3/TRBV12-4 | . | . | TRBJ2-5
CASSQRRVQETQYF | TGTGCCAGCAGTCAACGCAGGGTTCAAGAGACCCAGTACTTC | TRBV12-3/TRBV12-4 | . | . | TRBJ2-5
CASSLEVGAGSIGETQYF | TGCGCCAGCAGCTTGGAGGTGGGAGCGGGGAGCATAGGAGAGACCCAGTACTTC | TRBV5-1 | TRBD2 | . | TRBJ2-5
CSANRGLISYEQYF | TGCAGTGCTAACCGGGGCCTAATTTCCTACGAGCAGTACTTC | TRBV20-1 | . | few | TRBJ2-7
CASRLTGIHTEAFF | TGTGCCAGCCGCCTAACGGGGATCCACACTGAAGCTTTCTTT | TRBV12-3/TRBV12-4 | . | . | TRBJ1-1
CASSVVDKGEQYF | TGTGCCAGCAGCGTAGTGGACAAAGGCGAGCAGTACTTC | TRBV9 | . | . | TRBJ2-7
CASSQGGTSGRNEQFF | TGTGCCAGCAGCCAAGGGGGGACTAGCGGGAGAAATGAGCAGTTCTTC | TRBV3-1 | TRBD2 | . | TRBJ2-1
CASSDMGQPSYEQYF | TGTGCCAGCAGTGATATGGGACAGCCGTCCTACGAGCAGTACTTC | TRBV25-1 | TRBD1 | few | TRBJ2-7
CASSLEGSGYTF | TGTGCCAGCAGCTTGGAAGGGAGTGGCTACACCTTC | TRBV5-4 | . | . | TRBJ1-2
CASSSRLTYEQYF | TGTGCCAGCAGCTCAAGACTCACGTACGAGCAGTACTTC | TRBV3-1 | . | . | TRBJ2-7
CASSLADRDNTEAFF | TGCGCCAGCAGCTTGGCCGACAGGGATAACACTGAAGCTTTCTTT | TRBV5-1 | TRBD1 | few | TRBJ1-1
CASSTRLNTEAFF | TGTGCCAGCAGCACCCGCCTGAACACTGAAGCTTTCTTT | TRBV9 | . | . | TRBJ1-1
CASSYASQSYEQYF | TGTGCCAGCAGTTACGCTAGCCAGAGCTACGAGCAGTACTTC | TRBV6-5 | . | . | TRBJ2-7
CSVGLKAAGAQYF | TGCAGCGTTGGGCTCAAGGCAGCGGGTGCCCAGTACTTC | TRBV29-1 | . | . | TRBJ2-5
CASSPRQGQETQYF | TGTGCCAGCAGCCCCCGACAGGGACAAGAGACCCAGTACTTC | TRBV14 | TRBD1 | . | TRBJ2-5
CASRDISPVYGYTF | TGTGCCAGCAGGGACATAAGCCCCGTCTATGGCTACACCTTC | TRBV2 | . | . | TRBJ1-2
CASSRRDEQETQYF | TGTGCCAGCTCACGTAGGGACGAACAAGAGACCCAGTACTTC | TRBV13 | . | . | TRBJ2-5
CASSLRVGTSGGPLFQETQYF | TGTGCCAGCAGCTTGCGCGTCGGGACTAGCGGGGGGCCATTATTCCAAGAGACCCAGTACTTC | TRBV11-1 | TRBD2 | . | TRBJ2-5
CAAGTGKNIQYF | TGTGCCGCTGGGACAGGGAAAAACATTCAGTACTTC | TRBV19 | TRBD1 | few | TRBJ2-4
CASSYSMDKAYEQYF | TGTGCCAGCAGTTACTCGATGGACAAAGCCTACGAGCAGTACTTC | TRBV6-5 | . | once | TRBJ2-7
CATSDGTVPEQFF | TGTGCCACCAGTGATGGGACCGTCCCCGAGCAGTTCTTC | TRBV24-1 | . | . | TRBJ2-1
CASSSKRSGLYEQYF | TGTGCCAGCAGCTCAAAGCGGAGTGGTCTCTACGAGCAGTACTTC | TRBV6-6 | . | . | TRBJ2-7
CASKPPLAKNIQYF | TGTGCCAGCAAGCCCCCTTTGGCCAAAAACATTCAGTACTTC | TRBV2 | . | . | TRBJ2-4
CSVDDYGTGFDAFF | TGCAGCGTTGATGATTACGGGACAGGGTTCGACGCTTTCTTT | TRBV29-1 | TRBD1 | . | TRBJ1-1